The 22 T cell receptor beta chains below all came from one sample that was sequenced in a study of neoadjuvant anti-PD-1 for oral cavity cancer. Data came from immunoSEQ multiplex PCR; TCRdb stores just in-frame clones and leaves some out. In the table there are some 17,000 clones, approximately 61% of which are singletons. The input for sequencing was PBMCs, taken before nivolumab (anti-PD-1) treatment. All receptors derive from a person aged 40 to 85 with oral cavity squamous cell carcinoma.

This clone was seen more than once but under ten times. V is TRBV10-3 and J is TRBJ2-7, with D perhaps TRBD2 (6 bases). The CDR3 is 11 residues long. The V and J ends lost 3 bases and 7 bases respectively, with 7 bases between them. The germline CDR1 and CDR2 sequences are ENHRY and SYGVKD. The CDR3 DNA follows: TGTGCCATCAGTGACGGGGGTGAGCAGTACTTC. It encodes CAISDGGEQYF.

V and J are TRBV7-8 and TRBJ2-3; tentative D call: TRBD2 (6 bases). This CDR3 has 17 residues. With 0 bases removed from V and 0 bases from J, the gap between germline ends came to 13 bases. Germline CDR1 is SGHVS and CDR2 is FQNEAQ. CDR3 DNA sequence: TGTGCCAGCAGCTTAGCGGTTTGGACTACTAGCACAGATACGCAGTATTTT. It codes for CASSLAVWTTSTDTQYF.

This clone has a handful of counts. J is TRBJ1-1 and V is TRBV5-1, with TRBD1 matching over 12 bases. The V and J ends lost 7 bases and 1 base, in that order; junction bases with no gene match: 8. CDR1 SGHRS and CDR2 YFSETQ come from the germline V gene. This CDR3 is 16 amino acids long. CDR3 coding DNA: TGCGCCAGCCGAACCGGGACAGGGGGCGCGAACACTGAAGCTTTCTTT. This encodes CASRTGTGGANTEAFF.

The chain employs TRBV5-4 and TRBJ2-1; 10 nucleotides match TRBD2. CDR1 and CDR2 from the germline V gene are SGHNT and YYREEE (reference sequence). The CDR3 is 16 residues long. Trimming at V came to 3 bases and at J to 4 bases, leaving 7 bases not matched to a gene. The CDR3 nucleotides are TGTGCCAGCAGCTCTCTAGCGGGGGATTCTTACAATGAGCAGTTCTTC. Translation gives CASSSLAGDSYNEQFF.

This clone was seen more than once but under ten times. The chain couples TRBV28 to TRBJ2-7, with TRBD1 matching over 9 bases. This CDR3 comprises 14 residues. Per germline, CDR1 MDHEN and CDR2 SYDVKM. V shed 7 bases, J shed 6 bases, and the junction held 10 bases outside the gene matches. CDR3 region: CASTRTGEYSEQYF. CDR3 DNA: TGTGCCAGCACCAGGACAGGGGAATACAGCGAGCAGTACTTC.

This chain links TRBV15 with TRBJ2-3; 8 bases are a match to TRBD2. This CDR3 comprises 16 residues. Germline V gene lookup returns CDR1 LNHNV and CDR2 YYDKDF (reference sequence). Trimming removed 0 bases from V and 3 bases from J; junction bases left unmatched: 5. The CDR3 reads CATSRDRASGTDTQYF. CDR3 coding DNA: TGTGCCACCAGCAGAGATCGGGCTAGCGGGACAGATACGCAGTATTTT.

This chain uses TRBV7-9 with TRBJ2-1, with a possible D match to TRBD2 (6 bases). CDR1 and CDR2 from the germline V gene are SEHNR and FQNEAQ (reference sequence). Trimming removed 5 bases at V and 7 bases at J, with 15 bases between. This CDR3 has 14 residues. The DNA for the CDR3 is TGTGCCAGCAGCCAACCGGGACTCCCAAATGAGCAGTTCTTC. This encodes CASSQPGLPNEQFF.

The sample holds a few counts of this clone. The rearrangement links TRBV27 to TRBJ1-3; no definite D call. Germline V gene data show CDR1 as MNHEY and CDR2 as SMNVEV (reference sequence). V lost 2 bases and J lost 4, with 6 bases in between. This CDR3 contains 13 residues. Here the CDR3 DNA reads TGTGCCAGCAGTTTAAATAGGGGAAACACCATATATTTT. Translating it yields CASSLNRGNTIYF.

The V and J genes are TRBV6-5 and TRBJ1-4; 12 bases match TRBD1. The CDR3 has 14 residues. Germline V gene data show CDR1 as MNHEY and CDR2 as SVGAGI. The CDR3 DNA reads as TGTGTCACATGGCCGGGACAGGGGGCTAGAAAACTGTTTTTT. Protein product: CVTWPGQGARKLFF.

The count of this clone is one. This chain joins TRBV5-1 and TRBJ2-7; D call uncertain. The germline gives CDR1 SGHRS, CDR2 YFSETQ. V dropped 1 base and J dropped 5 bases, with 10 bases sitting between them. The CDR3 loop spans 13 amino acids. CDR3 sequence reads: CASSLNVFNEQYF. The CDR3 DNA follows: TGCGCCAGCAGCTTGAATGTATTTAACGAGCAGTACTTC.

The V call is TRBV4-1, the J call TRBJ1-2; D is perhaps TRBD1 (6 bases). Per germline, CDR1 MGHRA and CDR2 YSYEKL. The length of the CDR3 is 15 residues. V was trimmed by 1 base and J by 3 bases, leaving 12 bases between them. CDR3 bases: TGCGCCAGCAGCCAAGGTTTCGCAGGGGACTATGGCTACACCTTC. It is translated as CASSQGFAGDYGYTF.

This clone was seen more than once but under ten times. This chain's CDR3 is CASSLGQGKDTQYF. The CDR3 DNA sequence: TGCGCCAGCAGCCTAGGGCAGGGAAAAGATACGCAGTATTTT. The chain carries TRBV5-1 and TRBJ2-3, with a tentative D call TRBD1 (5 bases). The CDR3 extends over 14 amino acids. The V gene lost 4 bases and the J gene lost 5 bases, with 14 bases spanning the gap. Germline values: CDR1 SGHRS, CDR2 YFSETQ.

The CDR3 is CASRALAANEQFF. DNA for the CDR3: TGTGCCAGCAGGGCGCTAGCGGCAAATGAGCAGTTCTTC. The chain links TRBV6-5 to TRBJ2-1, with TRBD2 matching over 7 bases. With 6 bases clipped from V and 7 bases from J, the junction kept 6 bases outside the gene matches. The V gene's germline CDR1 is MNHEY and CDR2 SVGAGI. The CDR3 covers 13 residues.

The rearrangement uses TRBV6-5 and TRBJ2-2, with TRBD2 as a possible D gene (5 bases). Germline CDR1 and CDR2: MNHEY and SVGAGI. This CDR3 has 13 amino acids. Trimming shortened V by 5 bases and J by 5 bases, and 9 bases separated the two germline ends. The CDR3 region has the DNA TGTGCCAGCAGTAGCGGACCTACCGGGGAGCTGTTTTTT. This codes for CASSSGPTGELFF.

This sequence joins TRBV9 and TRBJ2-3, with D perhaps being TRBD1 or TRBD2 (5 bases each). The CDR3 spans 16 residues. Germline V lookup: CDR1 SGDLS, CDR2 YYNGEE. Trimming shortened V by 3 bases and J by 4 bases, and 18 bases separated the two germline ends. The CDR3 here is CASSGEGPVPSDTQYF. The CDR3 DNA reads TGTGCCAGCAGCGGCGAGGGGCCGGTCCCTTCAGATACGCAGTATTTT. Supplemented by reference TRBV9 and TRBJ2-3, the full variable domain reads DSGVTQTPKHLITATGQRVTLRCSPRSGDLSVYWYQQSLDQGLQFLIQYYNGEERAKGNILERFSAQQFPDLHSELNLSSLELGDSALYFCASSGEGPVPSDTQYFGPGTRLTVL.

The rearrangement joins TRBV2 to TRBJ2-2; 13 bases align to TRBD2. With 4 bases clipped from V and 4 bases from J, the junction kept 12 bases outside the gene matches. CDR1 is SNHLY, CDR2 FYNNEI, per germline. This CDR3 contains 19 residues. CDR3 amino acids: CASSAPLAGGPSSTGELFF. CDR3 DNA sequence: TGTGCCAGCAGTGCCCCACTAGCGGGAGGGCCATCCAGCACCGGGGAGCTGTTTTTT.

CDR3 sequence reads: CASSADRGSFSGANVLTF. DNA for the CDR3: TGTGCCAGCAGCGCTGACAGGGGATCCTTCTCTGGGGCCAACGTCCTGACTTTC. The chain combines TRBV9 with TRBJ2-6; 8 bases are a match to TRBD1. Trimming took 3 bases from V and 0 from J; bases not matched to a gene: 8. The CDR3 contains 18 residues. Per germline, CDR1 SGDLS and CDR2 YYNGEE.

The chain joins TRBV6-5 to TRBJ2-1; 8 bases match TRBD2. J was trimmed by 8 bases and V by 6 bases; bases with no gene match: 6. The germline gives CDR1 MNHEY, CDR2 SVGAGI. The CDR3 length is 13 residues. The CDR3: CASRPSGFDEQFF. CDR3 DNA sequence: TGTGCCAGCAGGCCTAGCGGGTTCGATGAGCAGTTCTTC.

This chain uses TRBV29-1 with TRBJ2-7, with 13 bases fitting TRBD2. The CDR3 is made up of 15 amino acids. Trimming at V came to 8 bases and at J to 3 bases, leaving 10 bases not matched to a gene. Germline V gene lookup returns CDR1 SQVTM and CDR2 ANQGSEA. The CDR3 spells CSTSTGTSGIYEQYF. The CDR3 DNA sequence: TGCAGCACCTCGACCGGGACTAGCGGGATCTACGAGCAGTACTTC.

The chain is built from TRBV9 and TRBJ2-2; D possibly corresponds to TRBD1 (6 bases). V lost 3 bases and J 0 bases, leaving 12 bases between the germline ends. CDR1 is SGDLS and CDR2 is YYNGEE in the germline V gene. The CDR3 has 16 amino acids. The CDR3 DNA is TGTGCCAGCAGCGAGCCAGGGGCGACGAACACCGGGGAGCTGTTTTTT. It encodes CASSEPGATNTGELFF.

V gene TRBV28 combines with J gene TRBJ2-3; perhaps TRBD1 as D (5 bases). Per the germline V gene, CDR1 is MDHEN and CDR2 is SYDVKM. Trimming left V 9 bases short and J 0 bases short, with 16 bases between. This CDR3 is 15 amino acids long. For the CDR3, the DNA is TGTGCCAGTAGTCAGGGTTTTTACAGCACAGATACGCAGTATTTT. Its translation: CASSQGFYSTDTQYF.

The rearrangement links TRBV10-3 to TRBJ2-5; the D gene is possibly TRBD1 (5 bases). Germline V gives CDR1 ENHRY, CDR2 SYGVKD. The V end lost 0 bases, the J end lost 4 bases, and 12 bases lay between the germline ends. The CDR3 has 15 amino acids. The CDR3 region has the DNA TGTGCCATCAGTGAGTCGGGGCAGCGCGGAGAGACCCAGTACTTC. It codes for CAISESGQRGETQYF.